This TCR beta chain was retrieved from a study of blood T cell repertoires in COVID-19. Study as a whole: The United States, Italy and Spain provided the acute and convalescent COVID-19 samples.

Original methodology: The assay estimated nucleated cells by amplifying reference gene primers. Repertoires were generated with immunoSEQ multiplex PCR, while TCRdb's copy carries only in-frame clones and drops some. D and trimming were read from the DNA, whereas the V and J calls and clone size are those reported in that table. The data contain approximately 350,000 clones, about 89% of them seen just once; the ten biggest clones take up around 2.8%. This CDR3 region has 17 residues. In germline, CDR1 is SGHNT, CDR2 YYREEE (reference sequence). J was trimmed by 2 bases and V by 4 bases; bases with no gene match: 11.

This receptor was obtained from a woman in her 30s with COVID-19, enrolled during active disease. Sequencing was done on a sample of peripheral blood. The V call is TRBV5-4, the J call TRBJ2-2; TRBD1 agrees at 7 bases. The CDR3 is CASSEDPGTANTGELFF. As DNA, the CDR3 is TGTGCCAGCAGCGAAGACCCCGGGACAGCAAACACCGGGGAGCTGTTTTTT.